This TCR beta chain is drawn from a study of blood T cell repertoires in COVID-19. Study overall: Researchers got acute and convalescent COVID-19 samples from the United States, Italy and Spain. From T cells, B-cell-depleted T cells, or PBMCs came the material, which was cDNA or gDNA.

The CDR3 extends over 18 amino acids. The V segment lost 4 bases and the J segment 4 bases; nucleotides outside the gene matches: 14. Germline V gives CDR1 MNHNS, CDR2 SASEGT. In the original processing: For nucleated cells, counts were estimated from reference gene primer amplification. Data came from immunoSEQ multiplex PCR; TCRdb stores just in-frame clones and leaves some out. The V and J calls and clone size are taken from that table; D and trimming were inferred from the DNA. Seen here are some 100,000 clones, about 81% observed once, and the top ten hold around an eighth. Sequencing was performed on peripheral blood. The sequence was obtained from a human donor in a cohort sampled during active COVID-19. V usage is TRBV6-1 and J usage is TRBJ1-3; TRBD1 agrees at 9 bases. The CDR3 loop reads CASSVAGGWTGAGNTIYF. The CDR3 bases are TGTGCCAGCAGTGTAGCCGGGGGTTGGACAGGGGCAGGAAACACCATATATTTT.